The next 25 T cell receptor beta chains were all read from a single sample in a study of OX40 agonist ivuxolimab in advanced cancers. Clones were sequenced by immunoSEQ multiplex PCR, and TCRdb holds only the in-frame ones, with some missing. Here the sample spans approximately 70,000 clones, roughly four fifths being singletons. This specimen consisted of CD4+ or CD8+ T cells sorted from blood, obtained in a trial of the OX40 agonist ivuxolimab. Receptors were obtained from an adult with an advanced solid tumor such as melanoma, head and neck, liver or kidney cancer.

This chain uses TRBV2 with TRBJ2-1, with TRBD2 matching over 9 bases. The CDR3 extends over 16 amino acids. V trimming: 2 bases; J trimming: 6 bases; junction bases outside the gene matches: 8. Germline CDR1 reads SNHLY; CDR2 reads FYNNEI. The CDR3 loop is CASSEFGLAGSNEQFF. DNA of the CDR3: TGTGCCAGCAGTGAATTTGGGCTAGCGGGAAGCAATGAGCAGTTCTTC.

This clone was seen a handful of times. CDR3 in amino acids: CSVVGLETQYF. The CDR3 DNA sequence: TGCAGCGTTGTGGGCTTAGAGACCCAGTACTTC. The genes are TRBV29-1 and TRBJ2-5; D gene uncertain. Germline-derived CDR1 and CDR2 are SQVTM and ANQGSEA. V was shortened by 4 bases and J by 4 bases, with 7 bases between the two germline ends. The CDR3 loop spans 11 amino acids.

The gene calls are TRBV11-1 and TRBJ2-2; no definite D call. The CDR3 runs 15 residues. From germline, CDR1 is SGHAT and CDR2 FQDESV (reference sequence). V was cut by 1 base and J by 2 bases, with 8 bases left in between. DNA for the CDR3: TGTGCCAGCAGCTTAGAGCCCTTAAACACCGGGGAGCTGTTTTTT. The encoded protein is CASSLEPLNTGELFF.

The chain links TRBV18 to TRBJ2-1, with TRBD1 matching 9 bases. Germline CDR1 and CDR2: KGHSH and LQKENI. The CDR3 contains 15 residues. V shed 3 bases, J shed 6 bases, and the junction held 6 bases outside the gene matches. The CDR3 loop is CASSPRTGAINEQFF. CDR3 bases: TGTGCCAGCTCACCCCGGACAGGGGCAATCAATGAGCAGTTCTTC.

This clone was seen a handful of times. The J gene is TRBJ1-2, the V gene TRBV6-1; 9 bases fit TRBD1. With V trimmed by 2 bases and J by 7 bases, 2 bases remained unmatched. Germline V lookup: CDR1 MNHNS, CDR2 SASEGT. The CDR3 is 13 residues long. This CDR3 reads CASSENRGPGYTF. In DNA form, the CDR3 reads TGTGCCAGCAGTGAAAACAGGGGGCCTGGCTACACCTTC.

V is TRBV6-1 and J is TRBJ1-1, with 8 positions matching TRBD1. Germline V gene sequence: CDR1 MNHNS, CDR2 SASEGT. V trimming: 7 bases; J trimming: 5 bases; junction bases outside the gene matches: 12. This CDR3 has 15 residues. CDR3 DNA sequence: TGTGCCAGCAATCCATCCCAGGGGGCCGCTACTGAAGCTTTCTTT. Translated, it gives CASNPSQGAATEAFF.

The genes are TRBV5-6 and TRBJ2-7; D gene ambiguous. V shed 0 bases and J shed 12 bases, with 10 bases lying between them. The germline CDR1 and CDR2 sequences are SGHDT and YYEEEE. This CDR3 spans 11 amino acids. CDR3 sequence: CASSLAAEVYF. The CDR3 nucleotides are TGTGCCAGCAGCTTGGCGGCTGAAGTGTACTTC. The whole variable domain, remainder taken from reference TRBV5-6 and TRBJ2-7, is DAGVTQSPTHLIKTRGQQVTLRCSPKSGHDTVSWYQQALGQGPQFIFQYYEEEERQRGNFPDRFSGHQFPNYSSELNVNALLLGDSALYLCASSLAAEVYFGPGTRLTVT.

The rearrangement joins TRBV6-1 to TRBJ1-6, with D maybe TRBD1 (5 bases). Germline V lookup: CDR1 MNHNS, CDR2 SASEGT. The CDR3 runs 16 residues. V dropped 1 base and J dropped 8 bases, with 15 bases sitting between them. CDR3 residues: CASSEGLGRGYSPLHF. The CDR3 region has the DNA TGTGCCAGCAGTGAAGGCTTGGGACGAGGATATTCACCCCTCCACTTT.

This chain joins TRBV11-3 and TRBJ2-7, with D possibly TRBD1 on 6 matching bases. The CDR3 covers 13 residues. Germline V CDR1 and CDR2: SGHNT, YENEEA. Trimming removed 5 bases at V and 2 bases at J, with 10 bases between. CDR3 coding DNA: TGTGCCAGCAGCCGACAGGTTGCCTACGAGCAGTACTTC. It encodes CASSRQVAYEQYF.

The CDR3 DNA reads as TGTGCCAGCAGATCGGGACTAGCGGGGAACAATGAGCAGTTCTTC. Translation gives CASRSGLAGNNEQFF. The chain employs TRBV5-4 and TRBJ2-1; 13 nucleotides agree with TRBD2. In germline, CDR1 is SGHNT, CDR2 YYREEE (reference sequence). With V trimmed by 5 bases and J by 5 bases, 4 bases remained unmatched. This CDR3 is 15 amino acids long. Using reference TRBV5-4 and TRBJ2-1 for the parts outside the CDR3, the full variable domain is ETGVTQSPTHLIKTRGQQVTLRCSSQSGHNTVSWYQQALGQGPQFIFQYYREEENGRGNFPPRFSGLQFPNYSSELNVNALELDDSALYLCASRSGLAGNNEQFFGPGTRLTVL.

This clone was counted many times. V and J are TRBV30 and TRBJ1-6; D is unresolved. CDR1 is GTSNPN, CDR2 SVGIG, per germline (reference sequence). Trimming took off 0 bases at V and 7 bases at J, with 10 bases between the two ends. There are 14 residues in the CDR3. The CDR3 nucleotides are TGTGCCTGGAGTGTGGACGCTAGGAATTCACCCCTCCACTTT. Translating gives CAWSVDARNSPLHF.

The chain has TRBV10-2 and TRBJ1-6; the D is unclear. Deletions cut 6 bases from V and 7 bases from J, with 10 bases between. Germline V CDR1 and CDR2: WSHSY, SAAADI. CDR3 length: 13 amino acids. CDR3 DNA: TGCGCCAGCAGGGACTTTGAGAATTCACCCCTCCACTTT. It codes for CASRDFENSPLHF.

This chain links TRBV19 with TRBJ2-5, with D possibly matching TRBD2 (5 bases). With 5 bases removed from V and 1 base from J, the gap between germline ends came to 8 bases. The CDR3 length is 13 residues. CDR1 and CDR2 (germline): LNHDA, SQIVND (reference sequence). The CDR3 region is CASSGSFQETQYF. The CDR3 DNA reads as TGTGCCAGTAGTGGGAGCTTCCAAGAGACCCAGTACTTC. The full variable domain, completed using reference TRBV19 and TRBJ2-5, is DGGITQSPKYLFRKEGQNVTLSCEQNLNHDAMYWYRQDPGQGLRLIYYSQIVNDFQKGDIAEGYSVSREKKESFPLTVTSAQKNPTAFYLCASSGSFQETQYFGPGTRLLVL.

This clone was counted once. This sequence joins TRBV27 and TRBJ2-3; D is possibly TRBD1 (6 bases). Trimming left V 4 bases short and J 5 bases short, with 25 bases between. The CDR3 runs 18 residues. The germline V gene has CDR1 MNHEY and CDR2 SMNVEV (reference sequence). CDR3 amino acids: CASSSSPWAGENRDTQYF. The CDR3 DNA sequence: TGTGCCAGCAGTTCCTCCCCATGGGCAGGGGAGAATCGAGATACGCAGTATTTT.

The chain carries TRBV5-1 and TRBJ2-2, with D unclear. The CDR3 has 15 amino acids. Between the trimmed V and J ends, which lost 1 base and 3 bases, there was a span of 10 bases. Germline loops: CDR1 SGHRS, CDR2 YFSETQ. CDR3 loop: CASSLRLTDTGELFF. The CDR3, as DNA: TGCGCCAGCAGCTTGCGTCTTACGGACACCGGGGAGCTGTTTTTT.

The CDR3 nucleotides read TGTGCCAGCAGCCCCCTCAACCGGGACAGAGGACGTTCCTACGAGCAGTACTTC. Translation gives CASSPLNRDRGRSYEQYF. The V and J genes are TRBV11-2 and TRBJ2-7; 7 bases are shared with TRBD1. The CDR3 has 18 residues. CDR1 is SGHAT, CDR2 FQNNGV, per germline. The V gene end was trimmed by 5 bases and the J gene end by 1 base; junction bases not matched to a gene: 17.

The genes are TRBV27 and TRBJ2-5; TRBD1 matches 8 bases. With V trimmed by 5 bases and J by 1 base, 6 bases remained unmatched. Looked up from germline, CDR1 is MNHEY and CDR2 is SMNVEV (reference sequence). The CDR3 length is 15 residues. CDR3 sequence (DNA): TGTGCCAGCAGTCGAATGACAGGGGCCCAAGAGACCCAGTACTTC. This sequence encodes CASSRMTGAQETQYF.

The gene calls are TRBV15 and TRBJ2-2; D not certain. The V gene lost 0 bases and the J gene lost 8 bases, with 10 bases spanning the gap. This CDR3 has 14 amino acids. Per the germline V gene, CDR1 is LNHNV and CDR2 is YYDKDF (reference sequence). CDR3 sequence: CATSRDWDAGELFF. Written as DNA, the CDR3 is TGTGCCACCAGCAGAGATTGGGATGCGGGGGAGCTGTTTTTT.

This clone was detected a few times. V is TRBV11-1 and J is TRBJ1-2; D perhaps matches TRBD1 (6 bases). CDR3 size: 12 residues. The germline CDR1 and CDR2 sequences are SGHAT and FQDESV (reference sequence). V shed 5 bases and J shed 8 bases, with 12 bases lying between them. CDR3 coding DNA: TGTGCCAGCAGCCAGTCAGGGGAAGGCTACACCTTC. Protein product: CASSQSGEGYTF.

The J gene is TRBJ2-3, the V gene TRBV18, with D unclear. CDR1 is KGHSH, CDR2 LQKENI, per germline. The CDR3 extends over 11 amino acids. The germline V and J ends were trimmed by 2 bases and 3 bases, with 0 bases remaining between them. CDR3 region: CASSPTDTQYF. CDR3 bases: TGTGCCAGCTCACCAACAGATACGCAGTATTTT.

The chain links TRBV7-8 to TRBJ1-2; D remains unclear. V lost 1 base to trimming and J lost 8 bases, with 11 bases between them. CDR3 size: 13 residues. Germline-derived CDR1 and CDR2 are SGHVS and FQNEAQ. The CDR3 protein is CASSLGAAQGYTF. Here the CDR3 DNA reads TGTGCCAGCAGCTTAGGGGCGGCACAGGGCTACACCTTC.

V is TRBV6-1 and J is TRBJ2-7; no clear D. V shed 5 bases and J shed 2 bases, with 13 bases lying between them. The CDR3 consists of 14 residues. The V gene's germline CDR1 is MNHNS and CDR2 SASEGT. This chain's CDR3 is CASSIEFPPYEQYF. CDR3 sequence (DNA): TGTGCCAGCAGTATCGAATTTCCTCCCTACGAGCAGTACTTC.

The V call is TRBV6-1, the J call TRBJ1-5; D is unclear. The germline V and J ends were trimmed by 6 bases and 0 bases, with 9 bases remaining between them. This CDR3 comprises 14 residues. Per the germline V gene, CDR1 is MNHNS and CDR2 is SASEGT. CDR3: CASSRTDSNQPQHF. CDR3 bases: TGTGCCAGCAGCCGGACTGATAGCAATCAGCCCCAGCATTTT.

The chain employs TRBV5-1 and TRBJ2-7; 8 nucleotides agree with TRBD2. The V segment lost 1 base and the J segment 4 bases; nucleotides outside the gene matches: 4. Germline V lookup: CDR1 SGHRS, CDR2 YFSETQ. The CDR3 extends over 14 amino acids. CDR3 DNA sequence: TGCGCCAGCAGCTTGTCTAGCGGGCGGTACGAGCAGTACTTC. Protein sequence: CASSLSSGRYEQYF.

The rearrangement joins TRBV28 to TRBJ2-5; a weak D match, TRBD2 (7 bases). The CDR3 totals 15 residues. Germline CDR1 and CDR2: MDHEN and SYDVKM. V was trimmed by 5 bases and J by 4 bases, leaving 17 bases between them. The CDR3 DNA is TGTGCCAGCAGTCCCCTTCGCGGGGGCATAGAGACCCAGTACTTC. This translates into CASSPLRGGIETQYF. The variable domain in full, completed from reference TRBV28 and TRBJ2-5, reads DVKVTQSSRYLVKRTGEKVFLECVQDMDHENMFWYRQDPGLGLRLIYFSYDVKMKEKGDIPEGYSVSREKKERFSLILESASTNQTSMYLCASSPLRGGIETQYFGPGTRLLVL.